The clone carrying this TCR beta chain was seen once. Its target is unknown. The junction had 4 bases not matched to a gene; V was cut back by 6 bases and J by 6 bases. This CDR3 contains 15 residues. Germline CDR1 LNHDA, CDR2 SQIVND (reference sequence). The immunoSEQ assay was v3. Survey-level samples got 1.5 million to 2 million read pairs; deep-level samples got about 5-6.5 million. Only in-frame clones appear in the TCRdb table, and some are missing; sequencing was by immunoSEQ multiplex PCR. This sample yields nearly 60,000 clones, of which roughly 80% are seen a single time; around 1.7% belongs to the top ten. Time point here: pre-treatment sample, taken before nivolumab and TIL therapy. The data originate from a study of TIL therapy for anti-PD-1-resistant metastatic lung cancer. Study background: Median tumor mutation burden was 1.5 mutations per megabase. Study results and limitations: The cohort had more treatment-naive, never-smoker and oncogene-addicted patients than typical.

The specimen was blood, collected at baseline. The sequence was obtained from a person between 25 and 80 years old with non-small cell lung cancer. The V and J genes are TRBV19 and TRBJ2-1; 14 nucleotides match TRBD2. This chain's CDR3 is CASSFGTSGSNEQFF. CDR3 coding DNA: TGTGCCAGTAGCTTCGGGACTAGCGGGAGCAATGAGCAGTTCTTC.